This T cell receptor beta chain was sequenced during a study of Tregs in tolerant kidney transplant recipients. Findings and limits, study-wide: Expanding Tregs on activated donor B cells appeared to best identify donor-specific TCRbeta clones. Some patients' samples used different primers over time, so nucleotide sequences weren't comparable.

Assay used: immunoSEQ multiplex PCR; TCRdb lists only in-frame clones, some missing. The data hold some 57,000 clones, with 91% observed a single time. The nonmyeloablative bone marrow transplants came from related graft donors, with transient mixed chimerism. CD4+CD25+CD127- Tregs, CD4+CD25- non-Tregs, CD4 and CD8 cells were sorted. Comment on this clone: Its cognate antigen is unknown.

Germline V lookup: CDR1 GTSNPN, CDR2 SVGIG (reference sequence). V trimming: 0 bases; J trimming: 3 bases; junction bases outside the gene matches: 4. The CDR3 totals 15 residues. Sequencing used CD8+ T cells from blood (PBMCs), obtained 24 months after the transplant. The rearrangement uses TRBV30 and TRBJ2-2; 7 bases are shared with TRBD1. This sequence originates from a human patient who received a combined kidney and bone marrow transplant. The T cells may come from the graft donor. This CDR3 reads CAWSVKGAHTGELFF. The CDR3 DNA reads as TGTGCCTGGAGTGTAAAGGGGGCGCACACCGGGGAGCTGTTTTTT.